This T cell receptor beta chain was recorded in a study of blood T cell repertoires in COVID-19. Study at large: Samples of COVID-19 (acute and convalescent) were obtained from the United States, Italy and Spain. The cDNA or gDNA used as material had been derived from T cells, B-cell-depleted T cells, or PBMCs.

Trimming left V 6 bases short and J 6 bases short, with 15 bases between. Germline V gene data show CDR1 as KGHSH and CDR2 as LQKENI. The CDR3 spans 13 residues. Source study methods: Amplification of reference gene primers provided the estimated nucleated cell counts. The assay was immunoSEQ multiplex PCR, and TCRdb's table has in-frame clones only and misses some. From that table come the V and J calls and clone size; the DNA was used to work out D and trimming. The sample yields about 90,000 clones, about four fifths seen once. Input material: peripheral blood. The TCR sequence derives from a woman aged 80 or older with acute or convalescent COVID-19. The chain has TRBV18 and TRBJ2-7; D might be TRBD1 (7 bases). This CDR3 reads CASSRDSSSEQYF. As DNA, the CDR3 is TGTGCCAGCTCGCGGGACAGTTCCAGCGAGCAGTACTTC. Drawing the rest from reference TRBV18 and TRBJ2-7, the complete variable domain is NAGVMQNPRHLVRRRGQEARLRCSPMKGHSHVYWYRQLPEEGLKFMVYLQKENIIDESGMPKERFSAEFPKEGPSILRIQQVVRGDSAAYFCASSRDSSSEQYFGPGTRLTVT.